One sample yielded the 3 T cell receptor beta chains listed below, sequenced in a study of vaccination and CD4 T cells after COVID-19. The sample's treatment: roughly ten-day PBMC culture with coronavirus spike peptide pools or control peptides (ViraFEST assay). No antigen has been identified for these receptors. With the Oncomine TCR Beta short-read assay, DNA from cultured CD4+ T cells was sequenced. TCRdb re-derived calls from the PCR reads in MiXCR, one entry per CDR3 protein. The sample lists more than 13,000 distinct CDR3 sequences, around a fifth occurring once. The specimen was CD4+ T cells from blood, cultured in vitro, collected before SARS-CoV-2 vaccination. The receptors here all came from a human donor who received a COVID-19 vaccine.

This clonotype was picked up a small number of times. Relative to the germline gene, one junction end is altered; a read error may explain this. This chain connects TRBV30 to TRBJ2-7; 8 nucleotides line up with TRBD1. Germline assignment: CDR1 GTSNPN and CDR2 SVGIG (reference sequence). The CDR3 is 15 residues long. CDR3 coding DNA: TGTGCCTGGAGTGTGCAGGGGGCAACCGGGGCCCGAAGAAACTTC. Translation: CAWSVQGATGARRNF.

The table lists this clonotype with a few counts. The chain's CDR3 is CSARAELPQETQYF. The CDR3, as DNA: TGCAGTGCTAGAGCGGAACTACCCCAAGAGACCCAGTACTTC. The rearrangement links TRBV20-1 to TRBJ2-5; D gene unclear. V lost 1 base and J lost 1, with 10 bases in between. This CDR3 region has 14 residues. Germline V gene sequence: CDR1 DFQATT, CDR2 SNEGSKA (reference sequence).

The V call is TRBV2, the J call TRBJ1-2; D unclear. V was pared by 3 bases and J by 4 bases, with 9 bases between. The CDR3 runs to 13 residues. Germline assignment: CDR1 SNHLY and CDR2 FYNNEI. This CDR3 reads CASSERQIYGYTF. In DNA form, the CDR3 reads TGTGCCAGCAGTGAGAGGCAGATCTATGGCTACACCTTC.